One TCR beta chain is described in this entry. The antigen remains unidentified. This entry is derived from a study of a mutant IDH1 vaccine in newly diagnosed glioma. Study context: Treated patients, averaging around 40 years, were 62.5% male and about 40% female. Antecedent treatment encompassed radiotherapy, temozolomide, or their combination; the majority received both.

The CDR3 is made up of 10 amino acids. V was clipped by 8 bases and J by 6 bases, with 10 bases between them. In germline, CDR1 is GTSNPN, CDR2 SVGIG (reference sequence). Assay: immunoSEQ multiplex PCR; the TCRdb copy retains only in-frame clones and omits some. The data show roughly 56,000 clones, with over 75% seen just once and roughly 5% held by the top ten. Time point indicated: week 47, end of study. Each dose delivered 300 ug of mutant IDH1 20-mer peptide subcutaneously with imiquimod. Tumors from donors were new WHO grade 3 or 4 IDH1-mutant astrocytomas with ATRX loss. The chain carries TRBV30 and TRBJ1-1; TRBD1 might be the D (5 bases). The sample in question was PBMCs, obtained from a glioma patient whose treatment included an IDH1 peptide vaccine. The receptor comes from a woman aged 40 to 55 with glioma. Some clones in this sample may be carry-over from other donors' samples. CDR3 protein: CAAGHPEAFF. CDR3 nucleotide sequence: TGTGCCGCCGGACACCCTGAAGCTTTCTTT.